This TCR beta chain stems from a study of glioma-infiltrating T cells. The study, taken as a whole, reports: CDR3 overlap between tissue and blood was very small. Gliomas, especially low-grade, showed above-expected tissue-blood divergence; non-neoplastic patients showed below.

Using RNA template, CDR3s of TCR alpha and beta were amplified with iRepertoire arm-PCR. For one-step reverse transcription and amplification, about 90-400 ng of tissue mRNA or PBMC total RNA was used. TCRdb processed the multiplex PCR reads anew with MiXCR; each CDR3 protein has one entry. The data show roughly 190,000 distinct CDR3 sequences, around 30% seen once. With respect to this clonotype: The antigen is undetermined.

The sequenced sample consisted of glioma tissue, nonneoplastic brain tissue, or PBMCs (not recorded which). This receptor was obtained from a human donor with low-grade glioma or glioblastoma, undergoing nonglioma brain surgery, or in good health (not recorded which).

The CDR3 bases are TGTGCCAGCAGTTCCCATAGAAATCAGCCCCAGCATTTT. The encoded protein is CASSSHRNQPQHF. The rearrangement uses TRBV6-2 or TRBV6-3 and TRBJ1-5; D gene ambiguous. This CDR3 is built from 13 residues. CDR1 MNHEY and CDR2 SVGEGT come from the germline V gene. V lost 4 bases to trimming and J lost 4 bases, with 8 bases between them.